The 22 T cell receptor beta chains below all came from one sample that was sequenced in a study of vaccination and CD4 T cells after COVID-19. Regarding treatment: roughly 11-day PBMC culture with coronavirus spike peptide pools or control peptides (ViraFEST assay). Prior to the COVID-19 pandemic (2011-2018), the unexposed donor's CD4+ T cells were collected. The assay that was used to sequence DNA from cultured CD4+ T cells was the Oncomine TCR Beta short-read assay. In this case, cultured CD4+ T cells provided the extracted genomic DNA. TCRdb redid the calling of the PCR reads with MiXCR, one entry per CDR3 protein. The sample includes about 8,800 distinct CDR3 sequences, about 32% seen only once; the top ten take approximately 8%. What these receptors recognize is not known. Sequencing was performed on CD4+ T cells from blood, cultured in vitro. These receptor sequences come from a human donor in good health.

The chain joins TRBV27 to TRBJ2-3; D is undetermined. The germline V and J ends were trimmed by 4 bases and 1 base, with 15 bases remaining between them. The V gene's germline CDR1 is MNHEY and CDR2 SMNVEV (reference sequence). The CDR3 has 16 amino acids. The CDR3: CASSSAKASGTDTQYF. The CDR3 nucleotides are TGTGCCAGCAGTTCCGCCAAGGCCTCCGGCACAGATACGCAGTATTTT.

This clonotype has just a few counts. The chain is built from TRBV28 and TRBJ2-2, with D unclear. The ends were cut back, 0 bases at V and 5 bases at J, with 7 bases in the middle. Per the germline V gene, CDR1 is MDHEN and CDR2 is SYDVKM. The CDR3 sequence is 14 residues long. The CDR3: CASSLWSLTGELFF. The DNA of the CDR3 is TGTGCCAGCAGTTTATGGTCCCTAACCGGGGAGCTGTTTTTT.

This clonotype was observed a handful of times. The V and J genes are TRBV6-4 and TRBJ2-3; weak D call: TRBD2 (5 bases). The germline V gene encodes CDR1 MRHNA and CDR2 SNTAGT. V lost 0 bases, J lost 4 bases, and 8 bases lay in between. CDR3 size: 14 residues. The CDR3, as DNA: TGTGCCAGCAGTGACTCAGAGGGCTCAGATACGCAGTATTTT. It yields the protein CASSDSEGSDTQYF.

The gene calls are TRBV24-1 and TRBJ2-3; TRBD2 agrees at 12 bases. Per the germline V gene, CDR1 is KGHDR and CDR2 is SFDVKD. V shed 4 bases, J shed 2 bases, and the junction held 6 bases outside the gene matches. This CDR3 spans 17 amino acids. Here the CDR3 reads CATSEASSGRVTDTQYF. The CDR3 region has the DNA TGTGCCACCAGTGAGGCGTCTAGCGGGAGGGTCACAGATACGCAGTATTTT.

This clonotype was counted a few times. This chain links TRBV28 with TRBJ1-5; 8 nucleotides agree with TRBD1. The CDR3 consists of 15 residues. Germline loops: CDR1 MDHEN, CDR2 SYDVKM. The V gene end was trimmed by 6 bases and the J gene end by 4 bases; junction bases not matched to a gene: 8. The CDR3 loop is CASRTGTGANQPQHF. As DNA, the CDR3 is TGTGCCAGCAGGACCGGGACAGGAGCTAATCAGCCCCAGCATTTT.

This sequence joins TRBV5-4 and TRBJ1-1, with TRBD1 identical over 7 bases. Trimming at V came to 5 bases and at J to 0 bases, leaving 1 base not matched to a gene. The CDR3 runs to 13 residues. Germline V CDR1 and CDR2: SGHNT, YYREEE (reference sequence). CDR3 protein: CASSQGVNTEAFF. CDR3 in DNA: TGTGCCAGCAGTCAGGGGGTGAACACTGAAGCTTTCTTT.

The chain links TRBV19 to TRBJ1-2; possibly TRBD1 for D (5 bases). CDR3 length: 13 amino acids. Germline V gene data show CDR1 as LNHDA and CDR2 as SQIVND (reference sequence). Between the trimmed V and J ends, which lost 5 bases and 8 bases, there was a span of 15 bases. CDR3 DNA: TGTGCCAGTAGTGACCGGGGCCTCGGCGGCTACACCTTC. Amino acids: CASSDRGLGGYTF.

The chain combines TRBV7-2 with TRBJ2-4, with TRBD2 as a possible D gene (6 bases). CDR1 and CDR2 (germline): SGHTA, FQGNSA. This CDR3 spans 13 amino acids. V was shortened by 4 bases and J by 6 bases, with 10 bases between the two germline ends. CDR3 sequence: CASSSGLLNIQYF. For the CDR3, the DNA is TGTGCCAGCAGCTCGGGACTCCTAAACATTCAGTACTTC.

The chain combines TRBV7-3 with TRBJ2-4; 8 bases fit TRBD1. Germline CDR1 is SGHTA and CDR2 is FQGTGA. There are 14 residues in the CDR3. J lost 8 bases, V lost 4 bases, and 7 bases had no gene match. The CDR3 nucleotides read TGTGCCAGCAGCTCCCGGACAGGGAGTCACATTCAGTACTTC. This sequence encodes CASSSRTGSHIQYF.

This clonotype showed up just a few times. This chain links TRBV11-1 with TRBJ2-1, with 10 nucleotides matching TRBD2. CDR1 and CDR2 from the germline V gene are SGHAT and FQDESV (reference sequence). J was trimmed by 9 bases and V by 5 bases; bases with no gene match: 10. This CDR3 region has 15 residues. The CDR3, as DNA: TGTGCCAGCAGCGCCGGACTAGCGGAGGGGGGTGAGCAGTTCTTC. It yields the protein CASSAGLAEGGEQFF.

This chain joins TRBV29-1 and TRBJ2-5; TRBD2 matches 12 bases. Per the germline V gene, CDR1 is SQVTM and CDR2 is ANQGSEA. This CDR3 is built from 14 residues. The J segment lost 5 bases and the V segment lost 3 bases, leaving 4 bases of the junction unmatched. The CDR3 spells CSVDLTSGSETQYF. CDR3 nucleotides: TGCAGCGTTGACCTGACTAGCGGGAGTGAGACCCAGTACTTC.

V usage is TRBV24-1 and J usage is TRBJ2-7; 15 nucleotides agree with TRBD2. Germline V lookup: CDR1 KGHDR, CDR2 SFDVKD. This CDR3 is 16 amino acids long. V trimming: 7 bases; J trimming: 1 base; junction bases outside the gene matches: 4. The CDR3 sequence is CATSPGLAGGSYEQYF. The CDR3 bases are TGTGCCACCAGCCCGGGACTAGCGGGAGGATCCTACGAGCAGTACTTC.

The rearrangement uses TRBV6-2 or TRBV6-3 and TRBJ2-7; D gene ambiguous. The V gene's germline CDR1 is MNHEY and CDR2 SVGEGT. This CDR3 has 12 residues. Trimming stripped 10 bases from V and 0 bases from J, with 10 bases between. The DNA of the CDR3 is TGTGCCACCTCTTTGACCTCCTACGAGCAGTACTTC. Translated, it gives CATSLTSYEQYF.

This clonotype was recorded a few times. This chain uses TRBV24-1 with TRBJ2-2; D ambiguous. This CDR3 region has 13 residues. Trimming stripped 7 bases from V and 4 bases from J, with 9 bases between. Germline V CDR1 and CDR2: KGHDR, SFDVKD. The CDR3 sequence: CATSLNPTGELFF. DNA for the CDR3: TGTGCCACCAGCCTTAACCCCACCGGGGAGCTGTTTTTT.

This clonotype was found a few times. V is TRBV18 and J is TRBJ1-6; D uncertain. This CDR3 contains 13 residues. From germline, CDR1 is KGHSH and CDR2 LQKENI. Trimming left V 1 base short and J 7 bases short, with 5 bases between. In nucleotides, the CDR3 is TGTGCCAGCTCACCACTCTCCAATTCACCCCTCCACTTT. Its translation is CASSPLSNSPLHF.

Only a few counts were recorded for this clonotype. This chain uses TRBV6-4 with TRBJ1-6; 7 positions agree with TRBD1. V lost 0 bases, J lost 10 bases, and 6 bases stayed unmatched. CDR1 is MRHNA and CDR2 is SNTAGT in the germline V gene. This CDR3 contains 15 residues. The DNA of the CDR3 is TGTGCCAGCAGTGACTCACAGGGGCGTGGGTCACCCCTCCACTTT. Encoded protein: CASSDSQGRGSPLHF.

J is TRBJ2-3 and V is TRBV10-3; weak D call: TRBD2 (5 bases). Germline CDR1 ENHRY, CDR2 SYGVKD. CDR3 length equals 17 residues. The V and J ends lost 5 bases and 3 bases respectively, with 21 bases between them. CDR3 bases: TGTGCCATCAGTAGATCGAGTAGGTCCCGCGGGACAGATACGCAGTATTTT. This sequence encodes CAISRSSRSRGTDTQYF.

This clonotype was seen only once. This chain connects TRBV6-1 to TRBJ2-3; the match to TRBD2 covers 12 bases. V shed 6 bases and J 2 bases; nucleotides not matched to a gene: 3. Germline CDR1 reads MNHNS; CDR2 reads SASEGT. The CDR3 loop spans 15 amino acids. The CDR3: CASRTSGSFTDTQYF. The DNA for the CDR3 is TGTGCCAGCAGGACTAGCGGGAGTTTCACAGATACGCAGTATTTT.

The CDR3 nucleotides are TGTGCCAGCAGCTTTTTGGACCGGAACGAGCAGTACTTC. Translating it yields CASSFLDRNEQYF. The genes are TRBV7-9 and TRBJ2-7; D is unclear. This CDR3 contains 13 residues. Germline CDR1 and CDR2: SEHNR and FQNEAQ (reference sequence). Between the trimmed V and J ends, which lost 3 bases and 5 bases, there was a span of 11 bases. Using reference TRBV7-9 and TRBJ2-7 for the parts outside the CDR3, the full variable domain is DTGVSQNPRHKITKRGQNVTFRCDPISEHNRLYWYRQTLGQGPEFLTYFQNEAQLEKSRLLSDRFSAERPKGSFSTLEIQRTEQGDSAMYLCASSFLDRNEQYFGPGTRLTVT.

This chain links TRBV20-1 with TRBJ2-5, with a tentative D call TRBD2 (7 bases). V lost 6 bases and J 7 bases, leaving 15 bases between the germline ends. From germline, CDR1 is DFQATT and CDR2 SNEGSKA (reference sequence). This CDR3 region has 12 residues. Here the CDR3 DNA reads TGCAGTGCCCCAAGGGGGGGGGGGACCCAGTACTTC. It encodes CSAPRGGGTQYF.

This clonotype was detected once. The chain recombines TRBV6-1 with TRBJ2-3; D might be TRBD2 (6 bases). This CDR3 contains 14 residues. The germline V and J ends were trimmed by 6 bases and 2 bases, with 12 bases remaining between them. Germline CDR1 reads MNHNS; CDR2 reads SASEGT. CDR3 in amino acids: CASRPGLYTDTQYF. The CDR3 DNA reads TGTGCCAGCAGGCCGGGACTCTACACAGATACGCAGTATTTT.

The rearrangement uses TRBV27 and TRBJ2-3; D is possibly TRBD2 (5 bases). This CDR3 has 15 residues. Germline CDR1 is MNHEY and CDR2 is SMNVEV (reference sequence). Trimming left V 2 bases short and J 2 bases short, with 11 bases between. The CDR3 DNA sequence: TGTGCCAGCAGTTTACGACTACTCAACACAGATACGCAGTATTTT. Translation gives CASSLRLLNTDTQYF.